A single sample is the source of the 20 T cell receptor beta chains below, sequenced in a study of CD8 T cells in ankylosing spondylitis. Points from the study as a whole: One TCR beta motif, made up of eight highly homologous variants, appeared characteristic of ankylosing spondylitis blood.

These receptors have no known antigen. In TCRdb, the 5' RACE reads were re-called with MiXCR into one record per CDR3 protein. This sample has fewer than 750,000 distinct CDR3 sequences, with 15% to 20% found just once. Sequenced material: blood, either unsorted or a sorted T cell fraction (not recorded which). Every receptor here comes from a male donor with ankylosing spondylitis.

This clonotype was observed a handful of times. The chain uses TRBV12-3 or TRBV12-4 and TRBJ2-2; 8 positions match TRBD1. The ends lost 5 bases at V and 6 bases at J; junction bases unmatched: 8. There are 15 residues in the CDR3. CDR3 coding DNA: TGTGCCAGCAGTCCTCGGACAGGGCTGTCCGGGGAGCTGTTTTTT. Its translation: CASSPRTGLSGELFF.

This rearrangement joins TRBV7-3 to TRBJ2-1, with D perhaps TRBD1 or TRBD2 (5 bases each). This CDR3 spans 18 amino acids. V lost 5 bases to trimming and J lost 7 bases, with 27 bases between them. The germline V gene has CDR1 SGHTA and CDR2 FQGTGA. CDR3 amino acids: CASSPPAGDPEKGNEQFF. CDR3 in DNA: TGTGCCAGCAGCCCCCCAGCCGGGGACCCGGAGAAGGGTAATGAGCAGTTCTTC.

J is TRBJ1-5 and V is TRBV20-1, with D uncertain. With 0 bases removed from V and 1 base from J, the gap between germline ends came to 13 bases. The CDR3 contains 16 residues. Germline-derived CDR1 and CDR2 are DFQATT and SNEGSKA (reference sequence). The chain's CDR3 is CSARDLQPRSNQPQHF. CDR3 DNA sequence: TGCAGTGCTAGAGATCTACAGCCGAGAAGCAATCAGCCCCAGCATTTT.

The genes are TRBV5-1 and TRBJ2-2; D is unresolved. In germline, CDR1 is SGHRS, CDR2 YFSETQ. CDR3 length equals 13 residues. V lost 4 bases to trimming and J lost 5 bases, with 9 bases between them. The DNA for the CDR3 is TGCGCCAGCAGCCCCCGGTGGACCGGGGAGCTGTTTTTT. As protein: CASSPRWTGELFF.

About this clonotype: This may be a read error: a much more frequent sequence differs by one nucleotide. Here the CDR3 omits its conserved ending phenylalanine or tryptophan, so a read error is the likely source. The chain joins TRBV20-1 to TRBJ1-2; the D gene is possibly TRBD1 (6 bases). Trimming pared 0 bases from V and 4 bases from J, leaving 12 bases between. The germline V gene has CDR1 DFQATT and CDR2 SNEGSKA (reference sequence). The CDR3 totals 14 residues. In DNA, the CDR3 is TGCAGTGCTAGAGATTATAGACAGGTCTATGGCTACACCTAC. Protein sequence: CSARDYRQVYGYTY.

The chain has TRBV6-4 and TRBJ2-3, with 9 bases lining up with TRBD2. V was pared by 0 bases and J by 6 bases, with 4 bases of the junction left unmatched. The length of the CDR3 is 15 residues. Germline-derived CDR1 and CDR2 are MRHNA and SNTAGT. CDR3 in amino acids: CASSDSAGGSDTQYF. The DNA for the CDR3 is TGTGCCAGCAGTGACTCTGCGGGGGGGTCCGATACGCAGTATTTT.

This clonotype was counted a few times. This chain joins TRBV20-1 and TRBJ2-2; 8 bases agree with TRBD2. V gave up 3 bases and J gave up 6 bases; unmatched junction bases: 6. This CDR3 has 14 amino acids. Germline CDR1 DFQATT, CDR2 SNEGSKA (reference sequence). This chain's CDR3 is CSASASGPAGELFF. The CDR3, as DNA: TGCAGTGCTAGCGCTAGCGGGCCCGCCGGGGAGCTGTTTTTT.

This chain connects TRBV3-1 to TRBJ2-1; 14 bases are shared with TRBD2. CDR3 size: 14 residues. Germline values: CDR1 LGHDT, CDR2 YNNKEL (reference sequence). With 4 bases clipped from V and 10 bases from J, the junction kept 3 bases outside the gene matches. The CDR3 loop reads CASSPTSGGAEQFF. DNA for the CDR3: TGTGCCAGCAGCCCGACTAGCGGGGGGGCGGAGCAGTTCTTC.

A few counts support this clonotype. The chain is built from TRBV28 and TRBJ2-7, with TRBD1 as a possible D gene (6 bases). Between the trimmed V and J ends, which lost 6 bases and 4 bases, there was a span of 13 bases. Germline V CDR1 and CDR2: MDHEN, SYDVKM. The CDR3 sequence is 13 residues long. The CDR3 coding sequence is TGTGCCAGCAGGACCGGGACACCATACGAGCAGTACTTC. Amino acids: CASRTGTPYEQYF.

V is TRBV2 and J is TRBJ1-4; a weak D match, TRBD1 (5 bases). V shed 8 bases and J shed 11 bases, with 18 bases lying between them. The CDR3 is made up of 13 amino acids. Germline-derived CDR1 and CDR2 are SNHLY and FYNNEI. CDR3 protein: CASSRDPKGKLFF. The CDR3 nucleotides read TGTGCCAGCTCACGGGACCCCAAGGGGAAACTGTTTTTT.

This clonotype was counted at least ten times. The V and J genes are TRBV7-9 and TRBJ2-1, with TRBD2 identical over 12 bases. V lost 5 bases to trimming and J lost 7 bases; unmatched junction nucleotides: 12. The CDR3 runs to 17 residues. Germline V gives CDR1 SEHNR, CDR2 FQNEAQ (reference sequence). The CDR3 DNA follows: TGTGCCAGCAGCCCCCGACTAGCGGGAGCTGGAATAAATGAGCAGTTCTTC. It translates to CASSPRLAGAGINEQFF.

The gene calls are TRBV29-1 and TRBJ1-4; D is uncertain. Trimming pared 5 bases from V and 0 bases from J, leaving 13 bases between. This CDR3 is built from 15 residues. CDR1 and CDR2 from the germline V gene are SQVTM and ANQGSEA. The CDR3 DNA reads TGCAGCGTTCTCGGCCCCATCGCAACTAATGAAAAACTGTTTTTT. It specifies CSVLGPIATNEKLFF.

The chain recombines TRBV7-2 with TRBJ2-3; 8 nucleotides agree with TRBD2. The ends lost 0 bases at V and 8 bases at J; junction bases unmatched: 10. CDR1 and CDR2 from the germline V gene are SGHTA and FQGNSA. CDR3 size: 16 residues. The CDR3 bases are TGTGCCAGCAGCTTAGCTGACCGGGGGGGCATGGGTACGCAGTATTTT. Translation gives CASSLADRGGMGTQYF.

This clonotype was seen more than once but under ten times. The CDR3 DNA reads as TGTGCCAGCAGCCAGTGGGGGGGCGAGACTGAAGCTTTCTTT. Translated: CASSQWGGETEAFF. The rearrangement links TRBV16 to TRBJ1-1, with a weak D call TRBD1 (6 bases). CDR3 length equals 14 residues. Germline assignment: CDR1 KGHSY and CDR2 FQNENV. V was clipped by 3 bases and J by 5 bases, with 13 bases between them.

This clonotype was seen a handful of times. The V and J genes are TRBV28 and TRBJ2-1, with 8 bases matching TRBD2. Losses at the gene ends were 6 bases for V and 8 bases for J; bases not matched to a gene: 12. Germline V gene sequence: CDR1 MDHEN, CDR2 SYDVKM. The CDR3 length is 15 residues. As DNA, the CDR3 is TGTGCCAGCAGGACTCAAGCGGGAGTAATGGATGAGCAGTTCTTC. Translation gives CASRTQAGVMDEQFF.

The chain has TRBV12-3 or TRBV12-4 and TRBJ1-3, with D possibly being TRBD1 (6 bases). Trimming stripped 5 bases from V and 2 bases from J, with 13 bases between. The CDR3 is 15 residues long. This chain's CDR3 is CASSLQGRAGNTIYF. The CDR3 nucleotides read TGTGCCAGCAGTCTACAGGGTCGGGCTGGAAACACCATATATTTT.

CDR3 DNA: TGTGCCAGCAGCACAGCAGGGGGAAACACCATATATTTT. It specifies CASSTAGGNTIYF. The chain combines TRBV4-2 with TRBJ1-3, with D possibly TRBD1 on 5 matching bases. V was cut by 5 bases and J by 4 bases, with 9 bases left in between. CDR1 is LGHNA and CDR2 is YNFKEQ in the germline V gene. This CDR3 has 13 amino acids.

The chain carries TRBV2 and TRBJ2-1; D unresolved. V lost 6 bases and J lost 2, with 17 bases in between. Germline V CDR1 and CDR2: SNHLY, FYNNEI. The CDR3 is 16 amino acids. The CDR3 spells CASRASPGPAYNEQFF. The CDR3 DNA sequence: TGTGCCAGCAGGGCTTCACCGGGCCCTGCCTACAATGAGCAGTTCTTC.

There are a few counts of this clonotype. This chain links TRBV12-3 or TRBV12-4 with TRBJ2-7, with 9 bases matching TRBD2. This CDR3 has 16 residues. V was clipped by 5 bases and J by 2 bases; unmatched bases: 10. The CDR3 is CASSPLSGRGTYEQYF. CDR3 sequence (DNA): TGTGCCAGCAGTCCCCTTAGCGGGAGAGGCACCTACGAGCAGTACTTC.

This clonotype was picked up many times. The V gene is TRBV2, the J gene TRBJ2-1; D may match TRBD1 or TRBD2 (6 bases each). V was cut by 7 bases and J by 7 bases, with 23 bases left in between. CDR3 length equals 16 residues. CDR1 and CDR2 (germline): SNHLY, FYNNEI. The CDR3 coding sequence is TGTGCCAGCATCGAAGGGGGGCGCAGGGTAAGGAATGAGCAGTTCTTC. Translated: CASIEGGRRVRNEQFF.